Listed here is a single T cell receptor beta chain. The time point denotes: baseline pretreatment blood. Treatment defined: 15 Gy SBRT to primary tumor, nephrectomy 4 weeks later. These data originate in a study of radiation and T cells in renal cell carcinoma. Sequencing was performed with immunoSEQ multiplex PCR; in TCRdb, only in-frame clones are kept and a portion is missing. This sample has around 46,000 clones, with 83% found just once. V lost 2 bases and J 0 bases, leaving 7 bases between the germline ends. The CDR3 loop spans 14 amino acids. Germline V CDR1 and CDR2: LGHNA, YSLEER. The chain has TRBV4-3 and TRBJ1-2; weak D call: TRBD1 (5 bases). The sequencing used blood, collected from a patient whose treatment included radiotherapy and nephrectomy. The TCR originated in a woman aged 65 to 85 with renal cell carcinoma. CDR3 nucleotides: TGCGCCAGCAGCCAAACCAGGGCTAACTATGGCTACACCTTC. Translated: CASSQTRANYGYTF.